The 9 T cell receptor beta chains below come from one sample, sequenced in a study of shared clonotypes between healthy human individuals. CD45RO-negative, CCR7-selected cells formed the naive CD8 fraction, which excluded terminally differentiated effector memory CD45RA+ cells. The method was immunoSEQ multiplex PCR; TCRdb's version includes in-frame clones alone and lacks a portion of them. The sample consists of more than 2 million clones, around 96% of them appearing once. Sequenced material: naive CD8+ T cells sorted from blood. Source of these receptors: a man between 18 and 35 years old in good health.

The chain combines TRBV28 with TRBJ1-5; the D gene is possibly TRBD1 (5 bases). The ends were cut back, 5 bases at V and 0 bases at J, with 11 bases in the middle. Germline V gene lookup returns CDR1 MDHEN and CDR2 SYDVKM. CDR3 length: 15 amino acids. The CDR3 DNA reads as TGTGCCAGCAGTCCCGGGACGATTAGCAATCAGCCCCAGCATTTT. Encoded protein: CASSPGTISNQPQHF.

This sequence joins TRBV28 and TRBJ2-2, with D maybe TRBD1 (6 bases). Trimming took off 1 base at V and 4 bases at J, with 16 bases between the two ends. Germline V gives CDR1 MDHEN, CDR2 SYDVKM. This CDR3 has 17 residues. The CDR3 DNA reads as TGTGCCAGCAGTTTATTGGCAGGATTACAGGGCACCGGGGAGCTGTTTTTT. It translates to CASSLLAGLQGTGELFF.

The genes are TRBV7-2 and TRBJ2-5; 8 nucleotides align to TRBD1. V was clipped by 1 base and J by 5 bases; unmatched bases: 6. The CDR3 consists of 15 residues. From germline, CDR1 is SGHTA and CDR2 FQGNSA. The CDR3 loop reads CASSLGTGLLETQYF. The CDR3, as DNA: TGTGCCAGCAGCTTAGGGACAGGGTTGTTGGAGACCCAGTACTTC.

The rearrangement joins TRBV6-5 to TRBJ1-2, with no clear D. The V end lost 0 bases, the J end lost 1 base, and 6 bases lay between the germline ends. CDR3 length equals 14 residues. CDR1 is MNHEY and CDR2 is SVGAGI in the germline V gene. The DNA for the CDR3 is TGTGCCAGCAGTTACTCACCTTTTAACTATGGCTACACCTTC. It specifies CASSYSPFNYGYTF.

The chain links TRBV11-1 to TRBJ2-3; tentative D call: TRBD2 (5 bases). The CDR3 covers 15 residues. Germline CDR1 SGHAT, CDR2 FQDESV (reference sequence). Trimming pared 5 bases from V and 0 bases from J, leaving 12 bases between. CDR3 sequence (DNA): TGTGCCAGCAGCCCCTCGGGATCTAGCACAGATACGCAGTATTTT. The encoded protein is CASSPSGSSTDTQYF.

The chain uses TRBV4-3 and TRBJ2-7; TRBD2 agrees at 13 bases. V dropped 4 bases and J dropped 0; count of bases not matched to a gene: 3. CDR3 length: 16 residues. Germline V lookup: CDR1 LGHNA, CDR2 YSLEER. For the CDR3, the DNA is TGCGCCAGCAGCCCGAGACTAGCGGGAGGCTCCTACGAGCAGTACTTC. It translates to CASSPRLAGGSYEQYF.

Remarks on this clone: This sample also contains other DNA sequences that code for the same CDR3. J is TRBJ2-2 and V is TRBV9; D unresolved. V lost 0 bases, J lost 5 bases, and 8 bases lay in between. Germline CDR1 is SGDLS and CDR2 is YYNGEE. The CDR3 length is 14 residues. The CDR3 DNA follows: TGTGCCAGCAGCGTAGGTGGTGGGACCGGGGAGCTGTTTTTT. It yields the protein CASSVGGGTGELFF.

The J gene is TRBJ2-3, the V gene TRBV2; perhaps TRBD2 as D (6 bases). Trimming took 4 bases from V and 6 from J, leaving 17 bases between them. Germline-derived CDR1 and CDR2 are SNHLY and FYNNEI. This CDR3 is built from 15 residues. The CDR3 nucleotides read TGTGCCAGCAGTGTGATAAGTTCTGGGGGGGATACGCAGTATTTT. Translated: CASSVISSGGDTQYF.

V is TRBV13 and J is TRBJ1-1; possible D gene TRBD1, 5 bases. The V end was cut by 5 bases, the J end by 6 bases, with 16 bases between. Germline CDR1 PRHDT, CDR2 FYEKMQ (reference sequence). This CDR3 is built from 14 residues. This CDR3 reads CASSPFGGLPEAFF. The CDR3 DNA is TGTGCCAGCAGCCCCTTCGGGGGGTTGCCTGAAGCTTTCTTT.